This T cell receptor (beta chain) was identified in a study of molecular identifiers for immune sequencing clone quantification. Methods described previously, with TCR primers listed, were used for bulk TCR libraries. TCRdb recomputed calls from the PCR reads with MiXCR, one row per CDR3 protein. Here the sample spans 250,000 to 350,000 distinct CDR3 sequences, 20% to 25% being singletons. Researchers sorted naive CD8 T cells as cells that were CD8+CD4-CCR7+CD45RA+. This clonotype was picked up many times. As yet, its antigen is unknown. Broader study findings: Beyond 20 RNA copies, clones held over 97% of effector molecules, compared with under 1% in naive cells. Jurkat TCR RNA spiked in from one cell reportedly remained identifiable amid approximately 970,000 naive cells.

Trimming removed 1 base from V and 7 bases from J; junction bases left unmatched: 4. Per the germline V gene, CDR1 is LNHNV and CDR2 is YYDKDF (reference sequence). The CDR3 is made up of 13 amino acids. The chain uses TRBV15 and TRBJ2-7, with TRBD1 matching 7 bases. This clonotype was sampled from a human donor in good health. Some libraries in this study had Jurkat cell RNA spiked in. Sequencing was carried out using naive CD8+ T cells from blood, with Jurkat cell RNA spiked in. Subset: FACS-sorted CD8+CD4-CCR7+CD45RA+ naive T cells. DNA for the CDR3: TGTGCCACCAGCAGAGGTACAGGGGTTGAGCAGTACTTC. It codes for CATSRGTGVEQYF.